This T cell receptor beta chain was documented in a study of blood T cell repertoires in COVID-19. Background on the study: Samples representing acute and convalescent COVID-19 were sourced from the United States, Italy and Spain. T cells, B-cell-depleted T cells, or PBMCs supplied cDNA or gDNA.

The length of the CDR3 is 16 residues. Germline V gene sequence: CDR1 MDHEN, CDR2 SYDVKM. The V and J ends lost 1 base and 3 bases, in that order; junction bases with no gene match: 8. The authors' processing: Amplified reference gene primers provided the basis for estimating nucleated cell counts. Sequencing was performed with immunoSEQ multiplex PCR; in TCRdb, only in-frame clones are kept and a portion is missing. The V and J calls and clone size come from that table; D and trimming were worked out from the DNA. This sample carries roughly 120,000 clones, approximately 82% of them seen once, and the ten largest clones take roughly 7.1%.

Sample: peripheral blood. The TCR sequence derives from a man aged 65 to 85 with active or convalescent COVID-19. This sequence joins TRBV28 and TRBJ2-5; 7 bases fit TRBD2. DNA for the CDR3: TGTGCCAGCAGTTTATTGGGCCTAGCGGAAAAAGAGACCCAGTACTTC. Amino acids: CASSLLGLAEKETQYF.